One and the same sample provided the 29 T cell receptor beta chains below, sequenced in a study of T cells in Graves' hyperthyroidism and ophthalmopathy. Researchers amplified the TCR beta CDR3 regions from RNA transcripts. TCR CDR3 regions were first amplified by RT-PCR with HTBI primers. TCRdb reprocessed the multiplex PCR reads via MiXCR and lists one record per CDR3 protein. This table holds around 580,000 distinct CDR3 sequences, roughly 46% found once. Sequenced: peripheral blood or thyroid tissue (not recorded which). These receptors were collected from a woman aged 18-29 years with Graves' hyperthyroidism.

CDR3 in amino acids: CATSEFQNNEQFF. The DNA for the CDR3 is TGTGCCACCAGTGAGTTTCAGAACAATGAGCAGTTCTTC. This chain links TRBV24-1 with TRBJ2-1; no clear D. Germline CDR1 KGHDR, CDR2 SFDVKD. The CDR3 covers 13 residues. V shed 4 bases and J shed 5 bases, with 8 bases lying between them.

The chain has TRBV15 and TRBJ1-2, with D perhaps matching TRBD1 (5 bases). The CDR3 totals 14 residues. Between the trimmed V and J ends, which lost 3 bases and 2 bases, there was a span of 10 bases. Germline CDR1 is LNHNV and CDR2 is YYDKDF (reference sequence). The CDR3 DNA sequence: TGTGCCACCAGCAGCGACAGAAACAACTATGGCTACACCTTC. Its protein product is CATSSDRNNYGYTF.

The count of this clonotype is one. The CDR3 spells CASSRSGTDGSRANVLTF. In DNA, the CDR3 is TGTGCCAGCAGCAGATCCGGGACAGACGGTAGTCGGGCCAACGTCCTGACTTTC. This chain uses TRBV7-9 with TRBJ2-6, with 7 bases matching TRBD1. CDR1 is SEHNR, CDR2 FQNEAQ, per germline (reference sequence). This CDR3 comprises 18 residues. V shed 5 bases, J shed 5 bases, and the junction held 15 bases outside the gene matches.

This clonotype came up many times. The gene calls are TRBV11-3 and TRBJ2-7; a weak D match, TRBD2 (5 bases). The CDR3 has 14 amino acids. Trimming cost V 4 bases and J 5 bases, with 15 bases left between them. Germline-derived CDR1 and CDR2 are SGHNT and YENEEA. The CDR3 protein is CASSSLRESNEQYF. The DNA of the CDR3 is TGTGCCAGCAGCTCCCTCCGGGAAAGCAACGAGCAGTACTTC.

The chain has TRBV24-1 and TRBJ2-2; D remains unclear. The CDR3 is 13 amino acids. Germline values: CDR1 KGHDR, CDR2 SFDVKD. Trimming cost V 5 bases and J 7 bases, with 10 bases left between them. The CDR3 DNA reads TGTGCCACCAGTGGTGGGTATTACGGGGAGCTGTTTTTT. Its translation is CATSGGYYGELFF.

CDR3 in amino acids: CSAKGQRETEQYF. The CDR3 DNA follows: TGCAGCGCTAAGGGACAAAGGGAGACCGAGCAGTACTTC. This chain connects TRBV29-1 to TRBJ2-7, with TRBD1 as a possible D gene (6 bases). Germline V gene sequence: CDR1 SQVTM, CDR2 ANQGSEA. V gave up 7 bases and J gave up 6 bases, with 19 bases separating them. The CDR3 has 13 residues.

This clonotype was seen many times. The chain links TRBV10-3 to TRBJ1-1; D is undetermined. The CDR3 is 14 residues long. The germline V gene has CDR1 ENHRY and CDR2 SYGVKD. V lost 0 bases, J lost 6 bases, and 11 bases lay in between. The CDR3: CAISESERSAEAFF. The CDR3 DNA sequence: TGTGCCATCAGTGAGTCGGAAAGGAGCGCTGAAGCTTTCTTT.

The chain employs TRBV7-3 and TRBJ1-5; D is possibly TRBD1 (5 bases). Deletions cut 8 bases from V and 7 bases from J, with 24 bases between. Germline assignment: CDR1 SGHTA and CDR2 FQGTGA. The CDR3 sequence is 16 residues long. CDR3 nucleotide sequence: TGTGCCAGCTCCCCGGGACTAGCGGGGGTAGCACAGCCCCAGCATTTT. The encoded protein is CASSPGLAGVAQPQHF. The whole variable domain, filled in from reference TRBV7-3 and TRBJ1-5, reads GAGVSQTPSNKVTEKGKYVELRCDPISGHTALYWYRQSLGQGPEFLIYFQGTGAADDSGLPNDRFFAVRPEGSVSTLKIQRTERGDSAVYLCASSPGLAGVAQPQHFGDGTRLSIL.

The chain employs TRBV12-3 or TRBV12-4 and TRBJ1-4; D is ambiguous. V was pared by 3 bases and J by 4 bases, with 6 bases between. This CDR3 is built from 13 residues. CDR3 sequence reads: CASSLDDNEKLFF. DNA of the CDR3: TGTGCCAGCAGTTTGGACGATAATGAAAAACTGTTTTTT.

This clonotype was picked up many times. The CDR3 DNA is TGTGCCACCAGTGCCTCGACCCGTTCTGGGGCCAACGTCCTGACTTTC. It is translated as CATSASTRSGANVLTF. This chain uses TRBV24-1 with TRBJ2-6; D is uncertain. CDR1 and CDR2 (germline): KGHDR, SFDVKD. Deletions cut 5 bases from V and 1 base from J, with 11 bases between. This CDR3 has 16 residues.

This clonotype was seen ten or more times. The chain joins TRBV7-3 to TRBJ1-5; possibly TRBD1 for D (6 bases). The length of the CDR3 is 13 residues. CDR1 SGHTA and CDR2 FQGTGA come from the germline V gene. Trimming removed 2 bases at V and 9 bases at J, with 11 bases between. CDR3 region: CASSLGQGRPQHF. For the CDR3, the DNA is TGTGCCAGCAGCTTAGGCCAGGGGCGGCCCCAGCATTTT.

This clonotype was seen repeatedly, ten times or more. This chain joins TRBV12-5 and TRBJ2-7, with D perhaps matching TRBD2 (6 bases). This CDR3 region has 13 residues. V shed 5 bases and J shed 3 bases, with 11 bases lying between them. In germline, CDR1 is LGHNT, CDR2 FRNRAP. The CDR3 DNA follows: TGTGCTAGTGGTAGGGGAGGACTCTACGAGCAGTACTTC. Residues: CASGRGGLYEQYF. The full variable domain, in which reference TRBV12-5 and TRBJ2-7 provide the parts outside the CDR3, is DARVTQTPRHKVTEMGQEVTMRCQPILGHNTVFWYRQTMMQGLELLAYFRNRAPLDDSGMPKDRFSAEMPDATLATLKIQPSEPRDSAVYFCASGRGGLYEQYFGPGTRLTVT.

This clonotype appeared many times. The rearrangement uses TRBV6-6 and TRBJ1-1; D might be TRBD1 (6 bases). CDR1 and CDR2 (germline): MNHNY, SVGAGI (reference sequence). The length of the CDR3 is 14 residues. With 6 bases removed from V and 3 bases from J, the gap between germline ends came to 14 bases. For the CDR3, the DNA is TGTGCCAGCAGCCCACAGGGTCAGGACACTGAAGCTTTCTTT. Encoded protein: CASSPQGQDTEAFF.

In its sample, this clonotype was seen once. J is TRBJ1-6 and V is TRBV12-3 or TRBV12-4, with 10 bases matching TRBD1. Losses at the gene ends were 3 bases for V and 10 bases for J; bases not matched to a gene: 3. The CDR3 covers 14 residues. The CDR3 sequence is CASSLGQGWSPLHF. The DNA for the CDR3 is TGTGCCAGCAGTTTGGGACAGGGGTGGTCACCCCTCCACTTT.

There are a few counts of this clonotype. The chain has TRBV6-5 and TRBJ2-7, with D possibly being TRBD2 (5 bases). With 4 bases removed from V and 0 bases from J, the gap between germline ends came to 13 bases. The germline V gene has CDR1 MNHEY and CDR2 SVGAGI. This CDR3 comprises 15 residues. The CDR3 region has the DNA TGTGCCAGCAGTTTATCAGCGGCTCACTCCTACGAGCAGTACTTC. Translation: CASSLSAAHSYEQYF.

CDR3 in amino acids: CASTLGRGNEKLFF. In nucleotides, the CDR3 is TGTGCCAGCACCCTAGGTAGGGGGAATGAAAAACTGTTTTTT. The rearrangement joins TRBV7-2 to TRBJ1-4; D might be TRBD1 (6 bases). This CDR3 has 14 residues. The germline gives CDR1 SGHTA, CDR2 FQGNSA. V was pared by 7 bases and J by 5 bases, with 14 bases between.

V usage is TRBV20-1 and J usage is TRBJ2-7; no clear D. Between the trimmed V and J ends, which lost 6 bases and 6 bases, there was a span of 18 bases. CDR3 length: 13 amino acids. CDR1 and CDR2 from the germline V gene are DFQATT and SNEGSKA (reference sequence). The CDR3 is CSASSLSGVEQYF. The CDR3, as DNA: TGCAGTGCCAGCAGCTTATCCGGCGTCGAGCAGTACTTC.

This clonotype was counted between two and nine times. V gene TRBV19 combines with J gene TRBJ2-7; 10 bases are a match to TRBD2. Gene TRBJ2-1 matches the end of the DNA better, so the J call may be wrong. The CDR3 runs 15 residues. CDR1 LNHDA and CDR2 SQIVND come from the germline V gene (reference sequence). The CDR3 region has the DNA TGTGCCAGCAGCTTCCTAGCGGGAGATTGGAATGAGCAGTTCTTC. The encoded protein is CASSFLAGDWNEQFF.

This clonotype was recorded once. The rearrangement uses TRBV20-1 and TRBJ1-1; D might be TRBD1 (6 bases). The CDR3 is 15 residues long. With 0 bases removed from V and 11 bases from J, the gap between germline ends came to 22 bases. CDR1 is DFQATT and CDR2 is SNEGSKA in the germline V gene (reference sequence). As DNA, the CDR3 is TGCAGTGCTAGAGATCTTACGGGACACTTCTCTTTGGCTTTCTTT. Amino acid sequence: CSARDLTGHFSLAFF.

This clonotype was found many times. The chain has TRBV7-2 and TRBJ2-7; D is possibly TRBD1 (6 bases). The CDR3 is made up of 15 amino acids. V was shortened by 2 bases and J by 1 base, with 12 bases between the two germline ends. Germline V gives CDR1 SGHTA, CDR2 FQGNSA. The CDR3 DNA sequence: TGTGCCAGCAGCTTAAGTGGGGGCCTTTCCTACGAGCAGTACTTC. Translation gives CASSLSGGLSYEQYF.

V usage is TRBV19 and J usage is TRBJ2-5, with D uncertain. V shed 0 bases and J shed 7 bases, with 12 bases lying between them. CDR1 is LNHDA and CDR2 is SQIVND in the germline V gene (reference sequence). The CDR3 is made up of 14 amino acids. CDR3 in DNA: TGTGCCAGTAGTATAGATCCGGGTGTGGGGACCCAGTACTTC. Translating gives CASSIDPGVGTQYF. Using reference TRBV19 and TRBJ2-5 for the parts outside the CDR3, the full variable domain is DGGITQSPKYLFRKEGQNVTLSCEQNLNHDAMYWYRQDPGQGLRLIYYSQIVNDFQKGDIAEGYSVSREKKESFPLTVTSAQKNPTAFYLCASSIDPGVGTQYFGPGTRLLVL.

This clonotype was recorded many times. This rearrangement joins TRBV20-1 to TRBJ2-7, with 7 bases fitting TRBD2. CDR3 length equals 15 residues. CDR1 and CDR2 from the germline V gene are DFQATT and SNEGSKA (reference sequence). Trimming at V came to 1 base and at J to 4 bases, leaving 10 bases not matched to a gene. The CDR3 DNA follows: TGCAGTGCTAGAGTGGAAGCGGGAAGGCTATACGAGCAGTACTTC. Residues: CSARVEAGRLYEQYF.

This clonotype showed up just a few times. The rearrangement joins TRBV5-1 to TRBJ1-3, with unresolved D. With 5 bases removed from V and 4 bases from J, the gap between germline ends came to 4 bases. The CDR3 length is 11 residues. Germline loops: CDR1 SGHRS, CDR2 YFSETQ. CDR3 residues: CASRQGNTIYF. The CDR3 DNA reads as TGCGCCAGCAGGCAGGGAAACACCATATATTTT.

This clonotype has at least ten counts. V is TRBV7-9 and J is TRBJ2-7, with D possibly TRBD1 on 5 matching bases. There are 15 residues in the CDR3. The germline V gene encodes CDR1 SEHNR and CDR2 FQNEAQ (reference sequence). V lost 1 base to trimming and J lost 0 bases, with 10 bases between them. CDR3 region: CASSLVPTVSYEQYF. CDR3 in DNA: TGTGCCAGCAGCTTAGTCCCGACAGTCTCCTACGAGCAGTACTTC.

V usage is TRBV12-3 or TRBV12-4 and J usage is TRBJ1-1; perhaps TRBD1 as D (5 bases). Trimming stripped 6 bases from V and 6 bases from J, with 14 bases between. The CDR3 totals 13 residues. The CDR3 loop reads CASRPGTTSEAFF. The CDR3 DNA reads TGTGCCAGCAGACCCGGGACTACTTCTGAAGCTTTCTTT.

This clonotype appeared many times. The V call is TRBV20-1, the J call TRBJ1-6; 9 bases are a match to TRBD1. V was pared by 6 bases and J by 10 bases, with 7 bases of the junction left unmatched. CDR1 is DFQATT, CDR2 SNEGSKA, per germline (reference sequence). The CDR3 loop spans 13 amino acids. DNA of the CDR3: TGCAGTGCCCCCGACAGGGGGAGATCACCCCTCCACTTT. Translated: CSAPDRGRSPLHF.

The chain has TRBV7-9 and TRBJ1-4; 8 nucleotides agree with TRBD1. Per germline, CDR1 SEHNR and CDR2 FQNEAQ (reference sequence). J lost 6 bases, V lost 6 bases, and 0 bases had no gene match. CDR3 length equals 12 residues. The CDR3 sequence: CASRGQDEKLFF. The DNA for the CDR3 is TGTGCCAGCAGGGGACAGGATGAAAAACTGTTTTTT. Based on the CDR3 plus reference TRBV7-9 and TRBJ1-4, the full variable domain is DTGVSQNPRHKITKRGQNVTFRCDPISEHNRLYWYRQTLGQGPEFLTYFQNEAQLEKSRLLSDRFSAERPKGSFSTLEIQRTEQGDSAMYLCASRGQDEKLFFGSGTQLSVL.

The chain employs TRBV2 and TRBJ1-1; D is undetermined. The length of the CDR3 is 14 residues. Looked up from germline, CDR1 is SNHLY and CDR2 is FYNNEI. Between the trimmed V and J ends, which lost 6 bases and 5 bases, there was a span of 16 bases. The CDR3 DNA reads as TGTGCCAGCAGGGAGGCTTGGGCGGGGACTGAAGCTTTCTTT. Protein: CASREAWAGTEAFF.

This clonotype was picked up many times. This rearrangement joins TRBV15 to TRBJ2-5; D perhaps matches TRBD2 (5 bases). Germline-derived CDR1 and CDR2 are LNHNV and YYDKDF (reference sequence). CDR3 length: 15 amino acids. The V end lost 2 bases, the J end lost 4 bases, and 14 bases lay between the germline ends. The CDR3 nucleotides read TGTGCCACCAGCAGAACCCCGGGGTGGTCAGAGACCCAGTACTTC. Translation gives CATSRTPGWSETQYF.